This paragraph covers one TCR beta chain sequence. Original processing methods: Nucleated cell counts were estimated from reference gene primer amplification. TCRdb's copy holds only in-frame clones and misses some; the assay was immunoSEQ multiplex PCR. That table supplies the V and J calls and clone size; D and trimming were determined from the DNA. The sample carries tens of thousands of clones, over 70% recorded once. The data derive from a study of blood T cell repertoires in COVID-19. The overall study: From the United States, Italy and Spain came samples of acute and convalescent COVID-19. T cells, B-cell-depleted T cells, or PBMCs supplied cDNA or gDNA.

The CDR3 consists of 19 residues. The receptor was isolated from a human donor in a cohort sampled during active COVID-19. The rearrangement joins TRBV12-1 to TRBJ2-1; the table's D call TRBD2 went unverified against the DNA. TRBV12-1 is marked as a pseudogene. Sequenced sample: peripheral blood. The CDR3 region has the DNA TGTGCCAGCAGCTTTGGGGGGAGCATCGGCGGGAGCTCCTACAATGAGCAGTTCTTC. Protein product: CASSFGGSIGGSSYNEQFF.